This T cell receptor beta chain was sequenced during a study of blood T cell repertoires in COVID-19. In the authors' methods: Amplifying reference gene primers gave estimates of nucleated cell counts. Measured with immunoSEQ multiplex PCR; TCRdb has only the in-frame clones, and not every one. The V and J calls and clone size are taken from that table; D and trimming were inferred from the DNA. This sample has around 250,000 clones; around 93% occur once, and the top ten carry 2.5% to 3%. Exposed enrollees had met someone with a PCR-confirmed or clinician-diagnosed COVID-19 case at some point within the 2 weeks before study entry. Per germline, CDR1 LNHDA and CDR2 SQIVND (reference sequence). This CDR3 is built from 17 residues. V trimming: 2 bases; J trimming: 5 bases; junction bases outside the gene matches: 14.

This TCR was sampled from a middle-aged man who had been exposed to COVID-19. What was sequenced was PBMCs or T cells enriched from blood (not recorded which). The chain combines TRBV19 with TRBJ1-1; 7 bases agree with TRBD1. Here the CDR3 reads CASSINKDRTRTTEAFF. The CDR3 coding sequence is TGTGCCAGTAGTATAAATAAGGACAGGACTCGAACAACTGAAGCTTTCTTT.